Presented here are 15 T cell receptor beta chains from one specimen sequenced in a study of T cell responses to AZD1222 COVID-19 vaccine. Sequencing used immunoSEQ multiplex PCR; TCRdb keeps in-frame clones, though not all of them. The sample table sets out about 140,000 clones. The specimen was peripheral blood. Every receptor here comes from an adult in good health.

The chain employs TRBV3-1 (or the pseudogene TRBV3-2) and TRBJ1-4; a weak D match, TRBD1 (5 bases). V lost 6 bases and J lost 4, with 12 bases in between. From germline, CDR1 is LGHDT and CDR2 YNNKEL (reference sequence). The CDR3 extends over 14 amino acids. For the CDR3, the DNA is TGTGCCAGCAGTTCAAGGGACGTTAATGAAAAACTGTTTTTT. Translated, it gives CASSSRDVNEKLFF.

The chain links TRBV19 to TRBJ1-5, with a weak D call TRBD1 (5 bases). The V end was cut by 7 bases, the J end by 6 bases, with 13 bases between. Germline CDR1 LNHDA, CDR2 SQIVND (reference sequence). The CDR3 covers 13 residues. CDR3 in amino acids: CASMGWGIQPQHF. As DNA, the CDR3 is TGTGCCAGTATGGGTTGGGGGATTCAGCCCCAGCATTTT.

The rearrangement uses TRBV30 and TRBJ2-3; 8 bases line up with TRBD2. CDR1 is GTSNPN, CDR2 SVGIG, per germline (reference sequence). The CDR3 loop spans 13 amino acids. The ends lost 5 bases at V and 4 bases at J; junction bases unmatched: 5. CDR3 bases: TGTGCCTGGCTTCGGGGGGGTGCAGATACGCAGTATTTT. Its protein is CAWLRGGADTQYF.

V usage is TRBV4-2 and J usage is TRBJ2-3; 11 bases are shared with TRBD2. V shed 3 bases and J 2 bases; nucleotides not matched to a gene: 4. Germline V gives CDR1 LGHNA, CDR2 YNFKEQ. The CDR3 spans 16 residues. The CDR3 coding sequence is TGTGCCAGCAGCCATACTAGCGGGGGCCCCACAGATACGCAGTATTTT. This codes for CASSHTSGGPTDTQYF.

J is TRBJ2-5 and V is TRBV7-2, with 7 bases matching TRBD1. This CDR3 region has 17 residues. Trimming removed 0 bases from V and 0 bases from J; junction bases left unmatched: 7. Germline values: CDR1 SGHTA, CDR2 FQGNSA. CDR3 loop: CASSLASGTADQETQYF. Here the CDR3 DNA reads TGTGCCAGCAGCTTAGCCTCCGGGACAGCGGACCAAGAGACCCAGTACTTC. Using reference TRBV7-2 and TRBJ2-5 for the parts outside the CDR3, the full variable domain is GAGVSQSPSNKVTEKGKDVELRCDPISGHTALYWYRQSLGQGLEFLIYFQGNSAPDKSGLPSDRFSAERTGGSVSTLTIQRTQQEDSAVYLCASSLASGTADQETQYFGPGTRLLVL.

The chain links TRBV11-3 to TRBJ1-1; 12 nucleotides match TRBD1. Germline V gives CDR1 SGHNT, CDR2 YENEEA. With V trimmed by 2 bases and J by 6 bases, 13 bases remained unmatched. This CDR3 region has 18 residues. CDR3: CASSLPDRDRGPNAEAFF. CDR3 bases: TGTGCCAGCAGCTTACCCGACCGGGACAGGGGGCCGAATGCTGAAGCTTTCTTT.

The chain links TRBV7-8 to TRBJ1-2; the D is unclear. Germline V gives CDR1 SGHVS, CDR2 FQNEAQ. V lost 5 bases and J 5 bases, leaving 18 bases between the germline ends. The CDR3 sequence is 15 residues long. The chain's CDR3 is CASSVGRTTEYGYTF. CDR3 nucleotide sequence: TGTGCCAGCAGCGTAGGGAGAACAACAGAGTATGGCTACACCTTC.

As to this clone: The same CDR3 is also encoded by other DNA sequences in this sample. V usage is TRBV30 and J usage is TRBJ2-7; no reliable D call. Trimming shortened V by 3 bases and J by 3 bases, and 9 bases separated the two germline ends. The germline CDR1 and CDR2 sequences are GTSNPN and SVGIG (reference sequence). The CDR3 runs to 12 residues. CDR3 amino acids: CAWSYNNYEQYF. The CDR3 DNA reads as TGTGCCTGGAGCTACAACAACTACGAGCAGTACTTC.

The chain links TRBV5-1 to TRBJ1-2; D uncertain. V dropped 5 bases and J dropped 1 base, with 6 bases sitting between them. Per the germline V gene, CDR1 is SGHRS and CDR2 is YFSETQ. The CDR3 sequence is 12 residues long. The CDR3 reads CASRLDNYGYTF. The DNA for the CDR3 is TGCGCCAGCAGACTTGATAACTATGGCTACACCTTC.

The chain couples TRBV3-1 (or the pseudogene TRBV3-2) to TRBJ2-2, with D possibly TRBD2 on 5 matching bases. CDR3 length: 14 residues. V lost 0 bases and J lost 6, with 8 bases in between. Germline lookup yields CDR1 LGHDT and CDR2 YNNKEL (reference sequence). CDR3 nucleotide sequence: TGTGCCAGCAGCCAAGACTTTAGCGCCGGGGAGCTGTTTTTT. As protein: CASSQDFSAGELFF.

The chain carries TRBV5-4 and TRBJ1-1; the D is unclear. This CDR3 is built from 14 residues. Germline V gene data show CDR1 as SGHNT and CDR2 as YYREEE (reference sequence). V lost 5 bases and J 2 bases, leaving 13 bases between the germline ends. CDR3 loop: CASRSGSFNTEAFF. CDR3 coding DNA: TGTGCCAGCAGATCTGGGAGTTTTAACACTGAAGCTTTCTTT.

This chain connects TRBV6-1 to TRBJ2-7; D not certain. This CDR3 is built from 14 residues. Germline CDR1 is MNHNS and CDR2 is SASEGT. Trimming pared 7 bases from V and 3 bases from J, leaving 16 bases between. The CDR3 sequence is CASTDTGGVYEQYF. The CDR3 DNA reads TGTGCCAGCACCGATACGGGCGGCGTCTACGAGCAGTACTTC.

The chain combines TRBV4-1 with TRBJ1-5, with D hard to call. CDR1 and CDR2 from the germline V gene are MGHRA and YSYEKL. The V end was cut by 0 bases, the J end by 2 bases, with 11 bases between. The length of the CDR3 is 16 residues. The CDR3 DNA follows: TGCGCCAGCAGCCAAGAGGAGGGTTGGGGCAATCAGCCCCAGCATTTT. It codes for CASSQEEGWGNQPQHF.

The rearrangement links TRBV19 to TRBJ1-5, with a possible D match to TRBD1 (5 bases). The CDR3 loop spans 16 amino acids. The germline gives CDR1 LNHDA, CDR2 SQIVND (reference sequence). The V gene lost 6 bases and the J gene lost 1 base, with 16 bases spanning the gap. The CDR3 here is CASSPGRTSSNQPQHF. The DNA of the CDR3 is TGTGCCAGTAGCCCCGGCCGGACATCCAGCAATCAGCCCCAGCATTTT.

This chain links TRBV7-3 with TRBJ2-1; 11 bases agree with TRBD2. This CDR3 has 15 residues. V shed 8 bases and J 8 bases; nucleotides not matched to a gene: 11. CDR1 and CDR2 from the germline V gene are SGHTA and FQGTGA. CDR3 sequence reads: CASAPTSGATHEQFF. The DNA of the CDR3 is TGTGCCAGCGCCCCGACTAGCGGGGCTACCCATGAGCAGTTCTTC.